Listed below are T cell receptor beta chains from one sample, sequenced in a study of blood T cell repertoires in COVID-19. The assay was immunoSEQ multiplex PCR, and TCRdb's table has in-frame clones only and misses some. The sample contains about 130,000 clones, roughly 90% of which appear only once. The source material was peripheral blood. These receptors all come from a man in his 60s with COVID-19, enrolled during active disease. Each CDR3 is given with its conserved first and last residue. The order of the fields is V gene, clone size, J gene, D gene, CDR3 DNA, CDR3 protein. D genes are given only for firm matches. Only some rows state a clone size, as once, few, many or a class for expanded clones.

v_gene: TRBV30; abundance: .; j_gene: TRBJ1-4; d_gene: .; CDR3nt: TGTGCCTGGACCAGGGAAGATGAAAAACTGTTTTTT; CDR3aa: CAWTREDEKLFF
v_gene: TRBV21-1; abundance: .; j_gene: TRBJ1-3; d_gene: .; CDR3nt: TGTGCCAGCAGCAAAGTCAGTGCCCTCTCTGGAAACACCATATATTTT; CDR3aa: CASSKVSALSGNTIYF
v_gene: TRBV10-3; abundance: .; j_gene: TRBJ2-1; d_gene: TRBD2; CDR3nt: TGTGCCATCAGGACTAGCGGGAGGAACTATGAGCAGTTCTTC; CDR3aa: CAIRTSGRNYEQFF
v_gene: TRBV7-9; abundance: .; j_gene: TRBJ1-4; d_gene: .; CDR3nt: TGTGCCAGCAGCCCGGACAGAATCTTTAATGAAAAACTGTTTTTT; CDR3aa: CASSPDRIFNEKLFF
v_gene: TRBV11-3; abundance: .; j_gene: TRBJ2-2; d_gene: TRBD2; CDR3nt: TGTGCCAGCAGCTTAGCTCTGGCGGGAGACACCGGGGAGCTGTTTTTT; CDR3aa: CASSLALAGDTGELFF
v_gene: TRBV27; abundance: .; j_gene: TRBJ1-1; d_gene: TRBD1; CDR3nt: TGTGCCAGCAGCAAAGACAGGGACAACACTGAAGCTTTCTTT; CDR3aa: CASSKDRDNTEAFF
v_gene: TRBV3-1/TRBV3-2; abundance: .; j_gene: TRBJ1-3; d_gene: .; CDR3nt: TGTGCCAGCAGCCCCCGGGACATTCCTGGAAACACCATATATTTT; CDR3aa: CASSPRDIPGNTIYF
v_gene: TRBV28; abundance: .; j_gene: TRBJ2-3; d_gene: .; CDR3nt: TGTGCCAGCAGTTTGGTGGGACAAAAGTATACGCAGTATTTT; CDR3aa: CASSLVGQKYTQYF
v_gene: TRBV3-1/TRBV3-2; abundance: .; j_gene: TRBJ2-7; d_gene: .; CDR3nt: TGTGCCAGCAGCCTGACAGACCACGAGCAGTACTTC; CDR3aa: CASSLTDHEQYF
v_gene: TRBV5-1; abundance: once; j_gene: TRBJ2-1; d_gene: TRBD2; CDR3nt: TGCGCCAGCAGCTTGGGGGTTGCAGCGGGAGTAAGAAATGAGCAGTTCTTC; CDR3aa: CASSLGVAAGVRNEQFF
v_gene: TRBV10-2; abundance: .; j_gene: TRBJ2-7; d_gene: TRBD2; CDR3nt: TGCGCCAGCAGGGGACTAGCGGTGGCCTACGAGCAGTACTTC; CDR3aa: CASRGLAVAYEQYF
v_gene: TRBV4-2; abundance: .; j_gene: TRBJ2-7; d_gene: TRBD1; CDR3nt: TGTGCCAGCAGCCCATCGGACAGGGTAGTCTCCTACGAGCAGTACTTC; CDR3aa: CASSPSDRVVSYEQYF
v_gene: TRBV19; abundance: .; j_gene: TRBJ1-4; d_gene: .; CDR3nt: TGTGCCAGTAGTATCGGGACTAATGAAAAACTGTTTTTT; CDR3aa: CASSIGTNEKLFF
v_gene: TRBV11-2; abundance: .; j_gene: TRBJ1-1; d_gene: .; CDR3nt: TGTGCCAGCAGCTTGAACAGAAAGGACACTGAAGCTTTCTTT; CDR3aa: CASSLNRKDTEAFF
v_gene: TRBV19; abundance: .; j_gene: TRBJ2-4; d_gene: .; CDR3nt: TGTGCCAGTAGTCCGGACACTCAATGGGACATTCAGTACTTC; CDR3aa: CASSPDTQWDIQYF
v_gene: TRBV19; abundance: .; j_gene: TRBJ2-3; d_gene: TRBD2; CDR3nt: TGTGCCAGCTTAGCGGGACCCGACACAGATACGCAGTATTTT; CDR3aa: CASLAGPDTDTQYF
v_gene: TRBV12-3/TRBV12-4; abundance: .; j_gene: TRBJ2-7; d_gene: .; CDR3nt: TGTGCCATTCGCACCGACAGCTACGAGCAGTACTTC; CDR3aa: CAIRTDSYEQYF
v_gene: TRBV29-1; abundance: .; j_gene: TRBJ1-4; d_gene: TRBD1; CDR3nt: TGCAGCGTGATGACAGGGACCCATGAAAAACTGTTTTTT; CDR3aa: CSVMTGTHEKLFF
v_gene: TRBV3-1/TRBV3-2; abundance: .; j_gene: TRBJ2-1; d_gene: TRBD2; CDR3nt: TGTGCCAGCAGCTCGGGACTAGCGGCCTACAATGAGCAGTTCTTC; CDR3aa: CASSSGLAAYNEQFF
v_gene: TRBV2; abundance: once; j_gene: TRBJ1-1; d_gene: .; CDR3nt: TGTGCCAGCAGTGAACTAATAAACGTCGGTGAAGCTTTCTTT; CDR3aa: CASSELINVGEAFF
v_gene: TRBV7-8; abundance: .; j_gene: TRBJ2-1; d_gene: .; CDR3nt: TGTGCCAGCAGCCCCCTGGGGGGTTCTTCCTACAATGAGCAGTTCTTC; CDR3aa: CASSPLGGSSYNEQFF
v_gene: TRBV18; abundance: .; j_gene: TRBJ2-7; d_gene: TRBD2; CDR3nt: TGTGCCAGCTCACCACTGACTAGCGACTACGAGCAGTACTTC; CDR3aa: CASSPLTSDYEQYF
v_gene: TRBV5-8; abundance: .; j_gene: TRBJ1-4; d_gene: TRBD1; CDR3nt: TGTGCCAGCAGCTACAGGGGTTTTGCAACTAATGAAAAACTGTTTTTT; CDR3aa: CASSYRGFATNEKLFF
v_gene: TRBV27; abundance: .; j_gene: TRBJ2-7; d_gene: .; CDR3nt: TGTGCCAGCAGTTTATCTTCTTGGAGCGTAGGCTACGAGCAGTACTTC; CDR3aa: CASSLSSWSVGYEQYF
v_gene: TRBV5-4; abundance: .; j_gene: TRBJ2-1; d_gene: TRBD1; CDR3nt: TGTGCCAGCAGCAAGGGACAGACTAATGAGCAGTTCTTC; CDR3aa: CASSKGQTNEQFF
v_gene: TRBV19; abundance: .; j_gene: TRBJ2-1; d_gene: TRBD2; CDR3nt: TGTGCCAGTAGCCGCCGTTTTGCGGGAGGCAGCGATGAGCAGTTCTTC; CDR3aa: CASSRRFAGGSDEQFF
v_gene: TRBV5-6; abundance: .; j_gene: TRBJ2-2; d_gene: TRBD2; CDR3nt: TGTGCCAGCAGCTCCCCGGGACTAGCAAACACCGGGGAGCTGTTTTTT; CDR3aa: CASSSPGLANTGELFF
v_gene: TRBV2; abundance: .; j_gene: TRBJ1-3; d_gene: TRBD1; CDR3nt: TGTGCCAGCAGTGGAGACAGGGGCGCCGGAAACACCATATATTTT; CDR3aa: CASSGDRGAGNTIYF
v_gene: TRBV10-2; abundance: once; j_gene: TRBJ2-3; d_gene: TRBD2; CDR3nt: TGCGCGACCAAGTTGCCCGGGACTAGCGGGAGGTGGGATACGCAGTATTTT; CDR3aa: CATKLPGTSGRWDTQYF
v_gene: TRBV19; abundance: .; j_gene: TRBJ2-5; d_gene: TRBD2; CDR3nt: TGTGCCAGTCAGGCGACTAGCGGGAACAGCTTCGGGGAGACCCAGTACTTC; CDR3aa: CASQATSGNSFGETQYF